This passage covers 4 T cell receptor beta chains from one sample sequenced in a study of shared clonotypes between healthy human individuals (dated by TCRdb to between 2020 and 2021). Libraries were made using the immunoSEQ multiplex PCR assay. TCRdb retrieved this table from immuneACCESS and kept in-frame rearrangements only. Not all clones are present; in checked studies, unresolved V genes account for under half, and no reason is known for the remainder. Recorded for this sample are about 490,000 clones; over 60% of them occurred a single time. Clones ranked in the top ten supply 10% to 15% of the sample. Sequencing used PBMCs. The receptors originated from a woman in her thirties or forties in good health. Some clones in this sample may be carry-over from other donors' samples.

The chain carries TRBV5-1 and TRBJ2-2, with TRBD1 matching over 7 bases. This CDR3 is 15 amino acids long. From germline, CDR1 is SGHRS and CDR2 YFSETQ. With V trimmed by 0 bases and J by 7 bases, 6 bases remained unmatched. As DNA, the CDR3 is TGCGCCAGCAGCTTGGAAGGGGGCGCCGGCGGGGAGCTGTTTTTT. It is translated as CASSLEGGAGGELFF. Supplemented by reference TRBV5-1 and TRBJ2-2, the full variable domain reads KAGVTQTPRYLIKTRGQQVTLSCSPISGHRSVSWYQQTPGQGLQFLFEYFSETQRNKGNFPGRFSGRQFSNSRSEMNVSTLELGDSALYLCASSLEGGAGGELFFGEGSRLTVL.

The V call is TRBV27, the J call TRBJ1-5, with D perhaps TRBD1 (6 bases). CDR3 length: 15 amino acids. Between the trimmed V and J ends, which lost 3 bases and 6 bases, there was a span of 15 bases. The V gene's germline CDR1 is MNHEY and CDR2 SMNVEV (reference sequence). The DNA for the CDR3 is TGTGCCAGCAGTTTGTCCAGGGGTGGGGGTCAGCCCCAGCATTTT. Its protein product is CASSLSRGGGQPQHF.

The V call is TRBV5-1, the J call TRBJ1-4; D perhaps matches TRBD1 (5 bases). Trimming took 0 bases from V and 0 from J, leaving 9 bases between them. The CDR3 is made up of 16 amino acids. The germline CDR1 and CDR2 sequences are SGHRS and YFSETQ. The CDR3 sequence is CASSLGMTATNEKLFF. The DNA of the CDR3 is TGCGCCAGCAGCTTGGGGATGACAGCAACTAATGAAAAACTGTTTTTT.

This chain joins TRBV23-1 and TRBJ1-1; unclear D gene. TRBV23-1 is known as an ORF, though its function is uncertain. The CDR3 extends over 15 amino acids. The V and J ends lost 11 bases and 0 bases respectively, with 19 bases between them. The CDR3 sequence: CARLPREGVNTEAFF. The DNA of the CDR3 is TGCGCCCGTCTGCCAAGAGAAGGAGTGAACACTGAAGCTTTCTTT.